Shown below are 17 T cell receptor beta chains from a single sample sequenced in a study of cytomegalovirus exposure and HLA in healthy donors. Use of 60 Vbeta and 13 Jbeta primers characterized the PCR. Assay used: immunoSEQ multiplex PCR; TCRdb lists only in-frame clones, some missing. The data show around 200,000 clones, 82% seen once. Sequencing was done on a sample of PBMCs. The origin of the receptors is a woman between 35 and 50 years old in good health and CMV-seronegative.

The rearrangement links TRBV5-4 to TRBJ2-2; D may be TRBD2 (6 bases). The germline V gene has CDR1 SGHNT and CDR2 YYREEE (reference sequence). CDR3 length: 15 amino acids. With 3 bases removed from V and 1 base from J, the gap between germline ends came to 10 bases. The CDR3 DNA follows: TGTGCCAGCAGCTCCGGGACTTTGAACACCGGGGAGCTGTTTTTT. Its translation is CASSSGTLNTGELFF. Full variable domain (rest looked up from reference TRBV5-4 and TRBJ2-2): ETGVTQSPTHLIKTRGQQVTLRCSSQSGHNTVSWYQQALGQGPQFIFQYYREEENGRGNFPPRFSGLQFPNYSSELNVNALELDDSALYLCASSSGTLNTGELFFGEGSRLTVL.

The CDR3 coding sequence is TGTGCCAGCAGTCTCCCCCGGGGACTAGCGGGAGGATTACATGAGCAGTTCTTC. Its translation is CASSLPRGLAGGLHEQFF. The chain combines TRBV2 with TRBJ2-1, with 15 positions matching TRBD2. CDR1 and CDR2 (germline): SNHLY, FYNNEI. With 5 bases clipped from V and 8 bases from J, the junction kept 13 bases outside the gene matches. This CDR3 is 18 amino acids long.

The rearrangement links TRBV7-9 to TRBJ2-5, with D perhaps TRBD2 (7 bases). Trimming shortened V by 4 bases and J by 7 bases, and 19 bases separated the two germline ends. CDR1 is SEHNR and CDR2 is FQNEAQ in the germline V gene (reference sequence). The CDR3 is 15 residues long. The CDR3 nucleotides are TGTGCCAGCAGCTACCACAGGGAGGGTTGGTGGACCCAGTACTTC. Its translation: CASSYHREGWWTQYF.

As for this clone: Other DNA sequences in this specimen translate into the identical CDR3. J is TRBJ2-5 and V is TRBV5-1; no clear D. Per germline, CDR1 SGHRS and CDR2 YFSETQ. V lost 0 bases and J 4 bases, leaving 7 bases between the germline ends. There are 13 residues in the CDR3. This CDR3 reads CASSLGAGETQYF. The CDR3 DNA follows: TGCGCCAGCAGCTTGGGCGCCGGAGAGACCCAGTACTTC.

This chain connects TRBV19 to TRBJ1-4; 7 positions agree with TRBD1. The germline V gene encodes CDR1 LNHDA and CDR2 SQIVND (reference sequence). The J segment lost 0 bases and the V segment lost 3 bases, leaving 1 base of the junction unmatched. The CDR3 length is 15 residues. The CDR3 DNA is TGTGCCAGTAGTATGGGACAGACAACTAATGAAAAACTGTTTTTT. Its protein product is CASSMGQTTNEKLFF.

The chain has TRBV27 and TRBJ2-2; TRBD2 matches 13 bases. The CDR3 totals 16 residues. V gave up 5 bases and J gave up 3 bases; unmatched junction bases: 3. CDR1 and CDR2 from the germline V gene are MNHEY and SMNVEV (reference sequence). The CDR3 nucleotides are TGTGCCAGCAGTCCCGGACTAGCGGGAGACACCGGGGAGCTGTTTTTT. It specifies CASSPGLAGDTGELFF.

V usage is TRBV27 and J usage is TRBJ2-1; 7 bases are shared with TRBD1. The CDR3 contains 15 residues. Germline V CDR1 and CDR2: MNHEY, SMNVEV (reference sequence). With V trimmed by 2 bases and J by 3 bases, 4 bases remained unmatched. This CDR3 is CASSLAAGGYNEQFF. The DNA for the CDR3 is TGTGCCAGCAGTTTAGCGGCAGGGGGCTACAATGAGCAGTTCTTC.

CDR3 region: CASSQVAGFSNEQYF. CDR3 coding DNA: TGCGCCAGCAGCCAAGTAGCGGGATTTTCGAACGAGCAGTACTTC. The V gene is TRBV4-1, the J gene TRBJ2-7; 8 positions agree with TRBD2. The V gene's germline CDR1 is MGHRA and CDR2 YSYEKL. This CDR3 spans 15 amino acids. The ends lost 1 base at V and 5 bases at J; junction bases unmatched: 7.

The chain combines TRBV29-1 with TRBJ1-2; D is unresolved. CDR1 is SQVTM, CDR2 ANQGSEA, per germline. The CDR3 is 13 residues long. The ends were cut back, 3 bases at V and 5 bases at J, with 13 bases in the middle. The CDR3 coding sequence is TGCAGCGTTGAGGGCGGGAGTCCTTATGGCTACACCTTC. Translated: CSVEGGSPYGYTF.

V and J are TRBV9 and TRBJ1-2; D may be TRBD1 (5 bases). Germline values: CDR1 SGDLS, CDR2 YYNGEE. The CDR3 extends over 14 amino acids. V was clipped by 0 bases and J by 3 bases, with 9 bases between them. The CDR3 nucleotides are TGTGCCAGCAGCGTAGGCACAGGAGACTATGGCTACACCTTC. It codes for CASSVGTGDYGYTF.

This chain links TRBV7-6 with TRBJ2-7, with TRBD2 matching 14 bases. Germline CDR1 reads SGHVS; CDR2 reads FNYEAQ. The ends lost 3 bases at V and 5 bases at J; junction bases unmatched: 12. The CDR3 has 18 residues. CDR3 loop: CASSFRAGLAGVGDEQYF. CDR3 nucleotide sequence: TGTGCCAGCAGCTTCCGAGCGGGACTAGCGGGAGTCGGAGACGAGCAGTACTTC.

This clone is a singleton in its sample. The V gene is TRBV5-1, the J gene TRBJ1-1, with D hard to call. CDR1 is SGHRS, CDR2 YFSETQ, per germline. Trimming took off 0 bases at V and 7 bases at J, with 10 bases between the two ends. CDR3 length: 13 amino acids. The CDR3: CASSLGGGNEAFF. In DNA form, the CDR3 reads TGCGCCAGCAGCTTGGGGGGAGGGAATGAAGCTTTCTTT.

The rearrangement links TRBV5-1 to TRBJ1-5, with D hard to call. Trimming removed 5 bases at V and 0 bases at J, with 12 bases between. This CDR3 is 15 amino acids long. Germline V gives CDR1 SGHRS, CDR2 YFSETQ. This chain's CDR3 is CASRYTTDSNQPQHF. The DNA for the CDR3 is TGCGCCAGCAGATATACAACCGATAGCAATCAGCCCCAGCATTTT.

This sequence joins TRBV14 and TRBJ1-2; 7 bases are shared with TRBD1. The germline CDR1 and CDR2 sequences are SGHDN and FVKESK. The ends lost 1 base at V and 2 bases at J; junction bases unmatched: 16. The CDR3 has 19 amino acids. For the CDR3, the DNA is TGTGCCAGCAGCCAAGTAATATCGGCGTCCCGGGACAGCAACTATGGCTACACCTTC. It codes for CASSQVISASRDSNYGYTF.

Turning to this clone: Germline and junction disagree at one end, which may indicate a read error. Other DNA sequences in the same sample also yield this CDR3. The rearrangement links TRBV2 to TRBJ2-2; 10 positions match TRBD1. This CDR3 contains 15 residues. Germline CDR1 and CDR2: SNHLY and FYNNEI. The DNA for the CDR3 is TGCGCCAGCAGTTACGACAGGGGGCGCGCCGGGGAGCTGTTTTTT. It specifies CASSYDRGRAGELFF.

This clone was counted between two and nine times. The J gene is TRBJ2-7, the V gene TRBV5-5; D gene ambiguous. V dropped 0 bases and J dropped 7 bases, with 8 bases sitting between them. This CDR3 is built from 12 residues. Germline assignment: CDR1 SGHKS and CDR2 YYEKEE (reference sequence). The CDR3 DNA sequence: TGTGCCAGCAGCTTGGGTTCCGGTGAGCAGTACTTC. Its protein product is CASSLGSGEQYF.

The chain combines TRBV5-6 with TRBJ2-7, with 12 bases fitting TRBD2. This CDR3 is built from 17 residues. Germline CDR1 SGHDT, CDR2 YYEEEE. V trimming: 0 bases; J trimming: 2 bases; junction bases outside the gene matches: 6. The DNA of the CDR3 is TGTGCCAGCAGCTTGGGGCTAGCGGGAGGGCCCACCTACGAGCAGTACTTC. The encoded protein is CASSLGLAGGPTYEQYF.